This T cell receptor beta chain originates from a study of cytomegalovirus exposure and HLA in healthy donors. Notes on the study in general: The study listed roughly 160 cytomegalovirus-associated TCR beta chains. Apart from CMV serostatus, no immune exposure information was available.

In the case of this clone: The target antigen is unknown.

The CDR3 has 18 residues. Germline CDR1 reads MNHNS; CDR2 reads SASEGT. V lost 3 bases and J lost 7, with 22 bases in between. PCR was performed using 60 Vbeta and 13 Jbeta primers. The repertoire was sequenced with immunoSEQ multiplex PCR; TCRdb's copy has only in-frame clones and lacks some. In the table there are about 120,000 clones, roughly four fifths of which are singletons. Each of the donors was a healthy bone marrow donor. The gene calls are TRBV6-1 and TRBJ1-6; D may be TRBD1 (6 bases). The TCR was taken from a man aged 35-49 years in good health and CMV-seronegative. Input material: PBMCs. CDR3 bases: TGTGCCAGCAGTGATTTGGACCGTACAGGGATGGAAAATTCACCCCTCCACTTT. Its translation is CASSDLDRTGMENSPLHF.